This is a list of T cell receptor beta chains from one sample in a study of early stage breast cancer tumors. The repertoire was sequenced with immunoSEQ multiplex PCR; TCRdb's copy has only in-frame clones and lacks some. Of tens of thousands of clones detected, 80% to 90% appear once; the ten largest clones hold about 10%. The sequencing input was blood. These receptors all stem from a person between 50 and 60 years old with breast cancer. The CDR3 runs from the conserved cysteine through the conserved F or W. A D gene is named only where the DNA matches it firmly. The size field is filled for only some rows; it gives once, few, many or a size class.

D gene	J gene	clone size	V gene	CDR3 DNA	CDR3 protein
.	TRBJ2-3	.	TRBV7-2	TGTGCCAGCAGCTTATTTTTGCGGGAATGGAGCACAGATACGCAGTATTTT	CASSLFLREWSTDTQYF
.	TRBJ2-7	.	TRBV21-1	TGTGCCAGCAGCCCAGGGGCAGACTCCTACGAGCAGTACTTC	CASSPGADSYEQYF
.	TRBJ2-7	.	TRBV18	TGTGCCAGCTCACCACGGAGCGCGGGGACAAGCGAGCAGTACTTC	CASSPRSAGTSEQYF
TRBD2	TRBJ2-5	.	TRBV5-1	TGCGCCAGCAGCTTGGGACTAGCGGGGGTTCAAGAGACCCAGTACTTC	CASSLGLAGVQETQYF
TRBD1	TRBJ1-6	.	TRBV9	TGTGCCAGCAGCGCCCAGGGACAGAGCAATTCACCCCTCCACTTT	CASSAQGQSNSPLHF
.	TRBJ1-1	.	TRBV30	TGTGCCTGGAGCGGCGGGCAGGGACCCTCGTCGGCCGAAGCTTTCTTT	CAWSGGQGPSSAEAFF
TRBD1	TRBJ2-7	.	TRBV15	TGTGCCACCAGCACCCGGACAGGCCCTATCTCCTACGAGCAGTACTTC	CATSTRTGPISYEQYF
.	TRBJ2-7	few	TRBV21-1	TGTGCCAGCGGGACTAGCGGGAGGAGGTACGAGCAGTACTTC	CASGTSGRRYEQYF
.	TRBJ2-5	.	TRBV12-1	TGTGCCAGCAGCTTTGTACCTACTAGCGGGGAAGAGACCCAGTACTTC	CASSFVPTSGEETQYF
.	TRBJ2-7	.	TRBV14	TGTGCCAGCAGCCCCTTAAGAGGGTCCTACGAGCAGTACTTC	CASSPLRGSYEQYF
TRBD1	TRBJ1-3	once	TRBV6-1	TGTGCCAGCAGTGCCCATGGACAGGTGCGCTCTGGAAACACCATATATTTT	CASSAHGQVRSGNTIYF
.	TRBJ1-6	once	TRBV28	TGTGCCAGCAGACTACCAAGGGATAATTCACCCCTCCACTTT	CASRLPRDNSPLHF
.	TRBJ2-2	.	TRBV9	TGTGCCAGCAGCGGGGGGGACGCCGGGGAGCTGTTTTTT	CASSGGDAGELFF
.	TRBJ1-3	few	TRBV18	TGTGCCAGCTCCCAAGACAGAAACTCTGGAAACACCATATATTTT	CASSQDRNSGNTIYF
.	TRBJ2-2	.	TRBV5-1	TGCGCCAGCAGCTTGGAACCCACCACCGGGGAGCTGTTTTTT	CASSLEPTTGELFF
TRBD2	TRBJ2-1	once	TRBV7-2	TGTGCCAGCAGCTTAATAGCGGGGGGGGGAAATGAGCAGTTCTTC	CASSLIAGGGNEQFF
.	TRBJ2-7	.	TRBV1	TGCACCAGCAGCCAAGACCCCCTCGTGGGTCGGACAGGGACGGGCGAGCAGTACTTC	CTSSQDPLVGRTGTGEQYF
.	TRBJ1-4	.	TRBV27	TGTGCCAGCAGTGACTACCGGGAATATAATGAAAAACTGTTTTTT	CASSDYREYNEKLFF
.	TRBJ1-1	once	TRBV7-2	TGTGCCAGCAGCTTAAGATCGAACACTGAAGCTTTCTTT	CASSLRSNTEAFF
TRBD1	TRBJ1-4	.	TRBV30	TGTGCCTGGCTGGGACAGGGAGGTGAAAAACTGTTTTTT	CAWLGQGGEKLFF
TRBD1	TRBJ1-2	.	TRBV29-1	TGCAGCGTTGAGGGCAGGGGGCCTGCTAACTATGGCTACACCTTC	CSVEGRGPANYGYTF
TRBD2	TRBJ2-4	.	TRBV29-1	TGCAGCGCCCGAGGGACTAGCGGGACTGACATTCAGTACTTC	CSARGTSGTDIQYF
TRBD2	TRBJ2-1	.	TRBV14	TGTGCCAGCAGCGCGGGACTAGCTTCAAGGGAGCAGTTCTTC	CASSAGLASREQFF
TRBD1	TRBJ2-2	.	TRBV9	TGTGCCAGCAGACCGGGACAGGGGGTAGGGGAGCTGTTTTTT	CASRPGQGVGELFF
.	TRBJ2-2	.	TRBV5-4	TGTGCCAGCAGCACTCCTAGTTCGAACACCGGGGAGCTGTTTTTT	CASSTPSSNTGELFF
TRBD1	TRBJ1-2	.	TRBV28	TGTGCCAGCAGTTTATTCACATTTAATTACAGGGGCGATGGCTACACCTTC	CASSLFTFNYRGDGYTF
.	TRBJ1-1	once	TRBV28	TGTGCCAGCAGTTTGTTGGGCGGTCTGGAAGCTTTCTTT	CASSLLGGLEAFF
.	TRBJ1-5	.	TRBV5-1	TGCGCCAGCCGACAAAATAGCAATCAGCCCCAGCATTTT	CASRQNSNQPQHF
TRBD2	TRBJ2-3	.	TRBV19	TGTGCCAGTAGTTTAGCGGGGGGGCGAGATACGCAGTATTTT	CASSLAGGRDTQYF
.	TRBJ2-2	.	TRBV5-4	TGTGCCAGCAGCTTGCGCGGGAACACCGGGGAGCTGTTTTTT	CASSLRGNTGELFF
TRBD1	TRBJ1-2	.	TRBV28	TGTGCCAGCAGTTTACTGGCAGGGGGCGAAAACTATGGCTACACCTTC	CASSLLAGGENYGYTF
TRBD1	TRBJ2-7	.	TRBV6-1	TGTGCCAGCAGTTGGGTAGCAGGGGGCGACTACGAGCAGTACTTC	CASSWVAGGDYEQYF
TRBD1	TRBJ1-2	few	TRBV7-2	TGTGCCAGCAGCCTGGGACAGGGGGCGTCTGGCTACACCTTC	CASSLGQGASGYTF
TRBD2	TRBJ2-1	once	TRBV6-6	TGTGCCAGCAGTTCGACTAGCGGGGGGGTTGGTGAGCAGTTCTTC	CASSSTSGGVGEQFF
.	TRBJ1-4	.	TRBV5-1	TGCGCCAGCAGTTACCAGTCAACTAATGAAAAACTGTTTTTT	CASSYQSTNEKLFF
TRBD1	TRBJ1-3	.	TRBV7-3	TGTGCCAGCAGCTTGGACAGGGGGAACACCATATATTTT	CASSLDRGNTIYF
TRBD1	TRBJ1-2	.	TRBV15	TGTGCCACCAGCAGAGAAGGGGGCGCTTACCAATCAGATGGCTACACCTTC	CATSREGGAYQSDGYTF
TRBD1	TRBJ2-6	.	TRBV6-1	TGTGCCAGCAGTGAAGCGCTTGGGACAGGGGTGGGCTCTGGGGCCAACGTCCTGACTTTC	CASSEALGTGVGSGANVLTF
.	TRBJ2-7	.	TRBV15	TGTGCCACCAGCAGAGATGTCAGCTCCTACGAGCAGTACTTC	CATSRDVSSYEQYF
.	TRBJ2-7	.	TRBV4-1	TGCGCCAGCAGCCAAGAGGGTAGATCCTACGAGCAGTACTTC	CASSQEGRSYEQYF
.	TRBJ1-5	.	TRBV9	TGTGCCAGCAGCGCTTCGGAGCAGGGAATTAAGCCCCAGCATTTT	CASSASEQGIKPQHF
TRBD1	TRBJ1-1	.	TRBV7-2	TGTGCCAGCAGCCTAGGACAGGCGAACACTGAAGCTTTCTTT	CASSLGQANTEAFF
.	TRBJ1-2	few	TRBV28	TGTGCCAGCACTGCCGGACGTAACTATGGCTACACCTTC	CASTAGRNYGYTF
.	TRBJ2-1	.	TRBV14	TGTGCCAGCAGCCAAGAAGGTAACACGGGGTACAATGAGCAGTTCTTC	CASSQEGNTGYNEQFF
.	TRBJ2-1	.	TRBV28	TGTGCCAGCGGCAGATACAATGAGCAGTTCTTC	CASGRYNEQFF
.	TRBJ1-2	.	TRBV6-6	TGTGCCAGCAGACTCAACTATGGCTACACCTTC	CASRLNYGYTF